Listed here are 22 T cell receptor beta chains from one sample, sequenced in a study of blood T cell repertoires in COVID-19. Assay used: immunoSEQ multiplex PCR; TCRdb lists only in-frame clones, some missing. The repertoire holds about 250,000 clones, with roughly 82% as singletons. Sample: peripheral blood. Receptor source: a woman in her seventies with acute or convalescent COVID-19.

The chain is built from TRBV6-5 and TRBJ1-6; 7 positions match TRBD1. From germline, CDR1 is MNHEY and CDR2 SVGAGI. Germline trimming cut 4 bases from V and 8 bases from J; bases unmatched to any gene: 8. This CDR3 comprises 15 residues. The CDR3 loop reads CASSWSGRGYSPLHF. CDR3 bases: TGTGCCAGCAGTTGGTCGGGCAGGGGGTATTCACCCCTCCACTTT.

As concerns this clone: Distinct nucleotide sequences in the sample also encode this CDR3. This sequence joins TRBV7-9 and TRBJ1-2, with a tentative D call TRBD1 (5 bases). The CDR3 sequence is 15 residues long. The germline V gene has CDR1 SEHNR and CDR2 FQNEAQ (reference sequence). Between the trimmed V and J ends, which lost 0 bases and 0 bases, there was a span of 8 bases. The CDR3 sequence is CASSLALGPNYGYTF. CDR3 sequence (DNA): TGTGCCAGCAGCTTAGCGCTGGGGCCTAACTATGGCTACACCTTC. The full variable domain, completed using reference TRBV7-9 and TRBJ1-2, is DTGVSQNPRHKITKRGQNVTFRCDPISEHNRLYWYRQTLGQGPEFLTYFQNEAQLEKSRLLSDRFSAERPKGSFSTLEIQRTEQGDSAMYLCASSLALGPNYGYTFGSGTRLTVV.

The chain links TRBV7-9 to TRBJ1-2; unclear D gene. This CDR3 is built from 13 residues. Germline-derived CDR1 and CDR2 are SEHNR and FQNEAQ (reference sequence). V was trimmed by 5 bases and J by 7 bases, leaving 14 bases between them. The CDR3 sequence is CASSRDTSSGYTF. For the CDR3, the DNA is TGTGCCAGCAGCCGCGACACCTCCAGTGGCTACACCTTC.

This clone was seen once. The chain links TRBV4-1 to TRBJ2-1, with TRBD2 identical over 9 bases. The CDR3 has 15 residues. The V gene's germline CDR1 is MGHRA and CDR2 YSYEKL. Trimming removed 7 bases from V and 10 bases from J; junction bases left unmatched: 14. CDR3 in DNA: TGCGCCAGCACCCCAGAGAGCGGGGGGTCAGGGGAGCAGTTCTTC. It encodes CASTPESGGSGEQFF.

The J gene is TRBJ1-1, the V gene TRBV4-1; 7 nucleotides agree with TRBD1. This CDR3 is 15 amino acids long. V was clipped by 4 bases and J by 0 bases; unmatched bases: 5. Germline V gene lookup returns CDR1 MGHRA and CDR2 YSYEKL. The CDR3 sequence: CASSPHQGVNTEAFF. Written as DNA, the CDR3 is TGCGCCAGCAGCCCGCACCAGGGGGTGAACACTGAAGCTTTCTTT.

The rearrangement joins TRBV19 to TRBJ2-1; D unresolved. The CDR3 loop spans 16 amino acids. Germline V lookup: CDR1 LNHDA, CDR2 SQIVND (reference sequence). The ends were cut back, 1 base at V and 6 bases at J, with 16 bases in the middle. The CDR3 DNA sequence: TGTGCCAGTAGTATAGGTTGGCAGATTAATTTCAATGAGCAGTTCTTC. Its translation: CASSIGWQINFNEQFF.

The genes are TRBV7-2 and TRBJ1-2; unclear D gene. The germline V gene has CDR1 SGHTA and CDR2 FQGNSA. There are 16 residues in the CDR3. V shed 2 bases and J shed 0 bases, with 13 bases lying between them. CDR3 loop: CASSLRRHSANYGYTF. The CDR3 DNA follows: TGTGCCAGCAGCTTAAGACGACACTCGGCTAACTATGGCTACACCTTC.

This chain uses TRBV10-1 with TRBJ1-1; D gene uncertain. CDR3 length equals 14 residues. Germline lookup yields CDR1 WNHNN and CDR2 SYGVQD (reference sequence). Trimming pared 8 bases from V and 0 bases from J, leaving 13 bases between. The CDR3 is CASGGRNMNTEAFF. CDR3 nucleotides: TGCGCCAGCGGAGGACGTAACATGAACACTGAAGCTTTCTTT.

The chain recombines TRBV24-1 with TRBJ2-3; 9 bases match TRBD1. Germline V gene data show CDR1 as KGHDR and CDR2 as SFDVKD. The CDR3 is 16 amino acids. V shed 5 bases and J 3 bases; nucleotides not matched to a gene: 8. The CDR3 coding sequence is TGTGCCACCAGTGGCCGGGACAGGGTGGGGACAGATACGCAGTATTTT. Translating gives CATSGRDRVGTDTQYF.

The chain is built from TRBV12-5 and TRBJ2-7; TRBD2 might be the D (5 bases). Germline V CDR1 and CDR2: LGHNT, FRNRAP. V was trimmed by 2 bases and J by 2 bases, leaving 16 bases between them. The CDR3 has 16 amino acids. The CDR3 loop is CASGLLTSGIPYEQYF. The CDR3 bases are TGTGCTAGTGGTTTGCTCACCTCCGGGATCCCCTACGAGCAGTACTTC.

In its sample, this clone was seen once. The chain links TRBV20-1 to TRBJ2-3; TRBD2 matches 7 bases. Germline V gene data show CDR1 as DFQATT and CDR2 as SNEGSKA (reference sequence). V gave up 3 bases and J gave up 7 bases; unmatched junction bases: 1. The CDR3 covers 11 residues. CDR3 protein: CSASGGNTQYF. The DNA of the CDR3 is TGCAGTGCTAGCGGGGGGAATACGCAGTATTTT.

This clone was recorded a few times. The chain couples TRBV7-9 to TRBJ1-2; the D is unclear. The CDR3 extends over 13 amino acids. V gave up 1 base and J gave up 4 bases, with 7 bases separating them. Germline V gives CDR1 SEHNR, CDR2 FQNEAQ (reference sequence). The CDR3 is CASSLESGYGYTF. As DNA, the CDR3 is TGTGCCAGCAGCTTAGAGAGCGGCTATGGCTACACCTTC.

The chain recombines TRBV9 with TRBJ2-2; D possibly corresponds to TRBD1 (6 bases). This CDR3 region has 15 residues. V gave up 1 base and J gave up 4 bases, with 11 bases separating them. The germline V gene encodes CDR1 SGDLS and CDR2 YYNGEE. DNA of the CDR3: TGTGCCAGCAGCGTATCACAGGGCGGCACCGGGGAGCTGTTTTTT. Encoded protein: CASSVSQGGTGELFF.

The chain links TRBV19 to TRBJ2-1; 9 bases are shared with TRBD2. Germline lookup yields CDR1 LNHDA and CDR2 SQIVND (reference sequence). The CDR3 sequence is 16 residues long. V dropped 8 bases and J dropped 3; count of bases not matched to a gene: 11. The CDR3 region is CASGVRLAGFYNEQFF. CDR3 nucleotides: TGTGCCAGTGGGGTGAGGCTAGCGGGGTTCTACAATGAGCAGTTCTTC.

The chain uses TRBV7-9 and TRBJ1-3, with D perhaps matching TRBD1 (6 bases). This CDR3 is 13 amino acids long. The V and J ends lost 4 bases and 4 bases respectively, with 8 bases between them. Per germline, CDR1 SEHNR and CDR2 FQNEAQ (reference sequence). The CDR3 region has the DNA TGTGCCAGCAGCTCCGGACAGGGAAACACCATATATTTT. Translation gives CASSSGQGNTIYF. The variable domain in full, completed from reference TRBV7-9 and TRBJ1-3, reads DTGVSQNPRHKITKRGQNVTFRCDPISEHNRLYWYRQTLGQGPEFLTYFQNEAQLEKSRLLSDRFSAERPKGSFSTLEIQRTEQGDSAMYLCASSSGQGNTIYFGEGSWLTVV.

The CDR3 loop is CAISESGRPGEEQYF. The CDR3 coding sequence is TGTGCCATCAGTGAGTCGGGCAGGCCCGGGGAGGAGCAGTACTTC. The chain is built from TRBV10-3 and TRBJ2-7, with a weak D call TRBD2 (5 bases). The V end was cut by 0 bases, the J end by 7 bases, with 16 bases between. The length of the CDR3 is 15 residues. CDR1 is ENHRY, CDR2 SYGVKD, per germline.

V and J are TRBV19 and TRBJ1-4; 7 positions agree with TRBD1. Germline V gives CDR1 LNHDA, CDR2 SQIVND (reference sequence). V lost 4 bases and J lost 8; bases outside the gene matches: 7. The CDR3 runs to 14 residues. The CDR3 DNA sequence: TGTGCCAGTAGTACCGGGACAGATCTGGAAAAACTGTTTTTT. It yields the protein CASSTGTDLEKLFF.

This clone was found a few times. The chain links TRBV16 to TRBJ1-2; D gene unclear. The germline V gene has CDR1 KGHSY and CDR2 FQNENV. The CDR3 has 15 amino acids. Trimming took 0 bases from V and 2 from J, leaving 10 bases between them. CDR3 amino acids: CASSQSRARNYGYTF. CDR3 nucleotide sequence: TGTGCCAGCAGCCAATCACGTGCCAGGAACTATGGCTACACCTTC.

This chain links TRBV7-2 with TRBJ2-2; TRBD1 aligns across 7 bases. After removal of 7 bases from V and 5 bases from J, the junction contained 10 bases not matched to a gene. Germline lookup yields CDR1 SGHTA and CDR2 FQGNSA. There are 15 residues in the CDR3. CDR3 residues: CASNFATGWTGELFF. CDR3 DNA sequence: TGTGCCAGCAACTTCGCGACAGGGTGGACCGGGGAGCTGTTTTTT.

In this sample, this clone turned up once. The V gene is TRBV30, the J gene TRBJ2-2; TRBD1 matches 7 bases. The ends lost 1 base at V and 6 bases at J; junction bases unmatched: 5. This CDR3 region has 14 residues. CDR1 and CDR2 from the germline V gene are GTSNPN and SVGIG (reference sequence). The CDR3 region has the DNA TGTGCCTGGAGTGCTCAGACAGGGTCCGGGGAGCTGTTTTTT. This translates into CAWSAQTGSGELFF.

V and J are TRBV27 and TRBJ1-2; maybe TRBD1 (5 bases). CDR1 is MNHEY and CDR2 is SMNVEV in the germline V gene (reference sequence). The CDR3 runs to 15 residues. The germline V and J ends were trimmed by 5 bases and 7 bases, with 20 bases remaining between them. CDR3 amino acids: CASSMLGQPLGGYTF. The CDR3 nucleotides read TGTGCCAGCAGTATGCTAGGACAACCTCTCGGTGGCTACACCTTC.

The chain joins TRBV4-2 to TRBJ2-2, with D maybe TRBD2 (5 bases). CDR1 and CDR2 from the germline V gene are LGHNA and YNFKEQ. The CDR3 loop spans 16 amino acids. With 2 bases removed from V and 2 bases from J, the gap between germline ends came to 12 bases. DNA of the CDR3: TGTGCCAGCAGCCAAAAAGGACTGATTAACACCGGGGAGCTGTTTTTT. Translation: CASSQKGLINTGELFF.